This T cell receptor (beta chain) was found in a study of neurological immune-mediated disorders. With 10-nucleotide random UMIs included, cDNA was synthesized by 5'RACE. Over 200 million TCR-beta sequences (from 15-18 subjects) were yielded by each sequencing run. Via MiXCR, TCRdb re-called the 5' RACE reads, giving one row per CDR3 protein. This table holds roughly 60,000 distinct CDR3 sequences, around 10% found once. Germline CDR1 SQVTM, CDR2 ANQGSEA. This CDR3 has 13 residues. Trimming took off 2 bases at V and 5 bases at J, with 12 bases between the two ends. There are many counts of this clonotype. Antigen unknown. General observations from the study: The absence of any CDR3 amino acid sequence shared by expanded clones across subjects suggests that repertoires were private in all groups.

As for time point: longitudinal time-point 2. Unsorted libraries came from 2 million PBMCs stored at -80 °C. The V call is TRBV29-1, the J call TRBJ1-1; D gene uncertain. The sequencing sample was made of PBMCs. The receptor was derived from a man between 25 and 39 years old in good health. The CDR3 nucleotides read TGCAGCGTTGAACTAAATGCGAGGACTGAAGCTTTCTTT. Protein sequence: CSVELNARTEAFF. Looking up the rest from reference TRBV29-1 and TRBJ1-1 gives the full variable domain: SAVISQKPSRDICQRGTSLTIQCQVDSQVTMMFWYRQQPGQSLTLIATANQGSEATYESGFVIDKFPISRPNLTFSTLTVSNMSPEDSSIYLCSVELNARTEAFFGQGTRLTVV.